The clone carrying this TCR beta chain was seen just once. Antigen: not known. Extracted RNA was reverse transcribed, and the resulting cDNA served as sequencing template. Profiled with immunoSEQ multiplex PCR; TCRdb holds only in-frame clones, not every one. The table shows 90,000 to 150,000 clones, with about 60% occurring only once. This specimen comes from a study of CD8+ T cells in alopecia areata. Findings and limits, study-wide: Possibly because of HLA-related factors, TCR sharing was less clear across patients than in mice. The study found higher clonality in lesional than normal scalp, especially in alopecia totalis/universalis. When scalp samples are sequenced, resident alphabeta T cells of normal skin are also captured.

Germline lookup yields CDR1 MGHRA and CDR2 YSYEKL. Trimming cost V 1 base and J 6 bases, with 18 bases left between them. There are 16 residues in the CDR3. Investigators sorted PBMCs to obtain both CD4+ and CD8+ T cells. The receptor's source is a human donor in good health. The sequenced sample was CD4+ T cells sorted from blood. The V call is TRBV4-1, the J call TRBJ1-1; no reliable D call. DNA of the CDR3: TGCGCCAGCAGCCAAGGGGTGCAGGAGCGAACGGCTGAAGCTTTCTTT. This gives the protein CASSQGVQERTAEAFF.